This T cell receptor (beta chain) was sequenced for a study of CD8 T cells in Susac syndrome. cDNA came from about 0.46 to 1 ug RNA primed by random hexamers. Using its own MiXCR run on the immunoSEQ multiplex PCR reads, TCRdb lists one record per CDR3 protein. The data hold some 94,000 distinct CDR3 sequences, with over 90% observed a single time. The J segment lost 5 bases and the V segment lost 5 bases, leaving 13 bases of the junction unmatched. The CDR3 has 15 residues. The V gene's germline CDR1 is DFQATT and CDR2 SNEGSKA (reference sequence). The V call is TRBV20-1, the J call TRBJ2-5, with 8 bases fitting TRBD1. The TCR originated in a human donor with Susac syndrome. The sequencing input was CD4+ T cells from PBMCs. CDR3 sequence reads: CSAGAGGAERETQYF. The CDR3 DNA sequence: TGCAGTGCTGGAGCAGGGGGCGCGGAAAGGGAGACCCAGTACTTC.